This T cell receptor (beta chain) was sequenced for a study of cytomegalovirus exposure and HLA in healthy donors. PCR was performed using 60 Vbeta and 13 Jbeta primers. This table comes from immunoSEQ multiplex PCR, and its TCRdb copy is limited to in-frame clones, with some not included. Of about 160,000 clones in the sample, 77% were seen once. The V segment lost 2 bases and the J segment 0 bases; nucleotides outside the gene matches: 3. Germline CDR1 is MRHNA and CDR2 is SNTAGT. The CDR3 runs to 15 residues. Healthy donors of bone marrow made up the group. This clone was recorded once. The source of this sequence is a man aged 50-60 years in good health and CMV-seropositive. The J gene is TRBJ1-2, the V gene TRBV6-4, with 7 bases lining up with TRBD1. The specimen was PBMCs. In DNA, the CDR3 is TGTGCCAGCAGTGACACCGGGACAGCTAACTATGGCTACACCTTC. Translated: CASSDTGTANYGYTF.